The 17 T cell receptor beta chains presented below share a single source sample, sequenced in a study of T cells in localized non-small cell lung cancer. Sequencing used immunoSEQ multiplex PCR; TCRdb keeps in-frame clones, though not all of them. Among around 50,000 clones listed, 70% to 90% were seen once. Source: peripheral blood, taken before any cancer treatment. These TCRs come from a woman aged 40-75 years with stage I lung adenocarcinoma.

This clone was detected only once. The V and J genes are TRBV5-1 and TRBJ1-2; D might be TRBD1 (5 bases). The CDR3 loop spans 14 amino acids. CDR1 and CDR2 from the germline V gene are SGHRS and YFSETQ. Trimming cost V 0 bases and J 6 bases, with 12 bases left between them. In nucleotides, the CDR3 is TGCGCCAGCAGCTTGGAGGCAGCCAGGGATGGCTACACCTTC. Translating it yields CASSLEAARDGYTF. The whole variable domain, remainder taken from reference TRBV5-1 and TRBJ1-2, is KAGVTQTPRYLIKTRGQQVTLSCSPISGHRSVSWYQQTPGQGLQFLFEYFSETQRNKGNFPGRFSGRQFSNSRSEMNVSTLELGDSALYLCASSLEAARDGYTFGSGTRLTVV.

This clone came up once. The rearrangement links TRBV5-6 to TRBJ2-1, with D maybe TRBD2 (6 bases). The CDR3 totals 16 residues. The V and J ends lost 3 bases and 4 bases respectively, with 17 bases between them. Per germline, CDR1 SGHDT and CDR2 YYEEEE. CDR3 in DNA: TGTGCCAGCAGCTGGGACTCGCAGGCCCCTTACAATGAGCAGTTCTTC. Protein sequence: CASSWDSQAPYNEQFF.

This chain's CDR3 is CASSYLDRGSPDTQYF. The CDR3 DNA follows: TGTGCCAGCAGTTACCTGGACAGGGGGTCCCCAGATACGCAGTATTTT. This rearrangement joins TRBV6-5 to TRBJ2-3, with 10 bases identical to TRBD1. The CDR3 has 16 amino acids. Trimming cost V 2 bases and J 4 bases; bases outside gene matches: 6. CDR1 is MNHEY, CDR2 SVGAGI, per germline.

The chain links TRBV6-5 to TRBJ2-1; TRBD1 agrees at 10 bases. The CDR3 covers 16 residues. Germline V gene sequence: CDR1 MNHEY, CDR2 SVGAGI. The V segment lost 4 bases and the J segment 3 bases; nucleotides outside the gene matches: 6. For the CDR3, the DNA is TGTGCCAGCAGTTTGACCGGGACAGGGGTCTACAATGAGCAGTTCTTC. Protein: CASSLTGTGVYNEQFF.

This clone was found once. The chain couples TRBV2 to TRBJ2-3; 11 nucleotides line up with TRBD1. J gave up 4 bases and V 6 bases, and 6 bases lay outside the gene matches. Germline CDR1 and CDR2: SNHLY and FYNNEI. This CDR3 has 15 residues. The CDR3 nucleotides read TGTGCCAGCAGCCAGGACAGGGGGCAATCAGATACGCAGTATTTT. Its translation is CASSQDRGQSDTQYF. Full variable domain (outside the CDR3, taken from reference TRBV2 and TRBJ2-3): EPEVTQTPSHQVTQMGQEVILRCVPISNHLYFYWYRQILGQKVEFLVSFYNNEISEKSEIFDDQFSVERPDGSNFTLKIRSTKLEDSAMYFCASSQDRGQSDTQYFGPGTRLTVL.

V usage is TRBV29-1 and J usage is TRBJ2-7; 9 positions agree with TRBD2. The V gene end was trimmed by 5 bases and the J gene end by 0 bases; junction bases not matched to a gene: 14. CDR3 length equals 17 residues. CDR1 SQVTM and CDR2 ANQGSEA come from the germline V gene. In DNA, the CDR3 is TGCAGCGTTTCCGGGTATCAAAGCGGGGGGTCCTCCTACGAGCAGTACTTC. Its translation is CSVSGYQSGGSSYEQYF.

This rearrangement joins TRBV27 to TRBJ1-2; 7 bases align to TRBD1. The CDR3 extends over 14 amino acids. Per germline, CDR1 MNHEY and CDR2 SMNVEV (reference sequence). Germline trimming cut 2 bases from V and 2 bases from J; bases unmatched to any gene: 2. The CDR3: CASSLDRANYGYTF. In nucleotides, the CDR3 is TGTGCCAGCAGTTTAGACAGGGCAAACTATGGCTACACCTTC.

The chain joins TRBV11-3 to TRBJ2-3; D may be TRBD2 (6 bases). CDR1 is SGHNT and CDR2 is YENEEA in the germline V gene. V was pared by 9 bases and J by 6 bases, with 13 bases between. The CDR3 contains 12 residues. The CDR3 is CASSGGSDTQYF. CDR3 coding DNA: TGTGCCAGTTCCGGGGGATCGGATACGCAGTATTTT.

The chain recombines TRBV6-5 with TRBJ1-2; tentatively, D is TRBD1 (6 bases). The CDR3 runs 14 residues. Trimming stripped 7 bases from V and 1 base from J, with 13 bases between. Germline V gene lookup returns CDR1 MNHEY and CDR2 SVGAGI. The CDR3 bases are TGTGCCAGCATTGTGCTACAGGGTAACTATGGCTACACCTTC. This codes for CASIVLQGNYGYTF.

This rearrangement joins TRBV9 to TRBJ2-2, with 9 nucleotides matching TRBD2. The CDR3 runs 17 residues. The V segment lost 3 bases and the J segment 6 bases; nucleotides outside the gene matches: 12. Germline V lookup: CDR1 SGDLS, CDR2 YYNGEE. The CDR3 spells CASSAPKLAGSSGELFF. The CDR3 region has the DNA TGTGCCAGCAGCGCCCCGAAGCTAGCGGGGTCCTCCGGGGAGCTGTTTTTT.

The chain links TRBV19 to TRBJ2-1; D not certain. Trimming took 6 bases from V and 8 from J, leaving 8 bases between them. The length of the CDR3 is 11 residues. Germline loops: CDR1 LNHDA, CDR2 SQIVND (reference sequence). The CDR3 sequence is CASRVTDEQFF. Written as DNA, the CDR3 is TGTGCCAGTAGAGTTACGGATGAGCAGTTCTTC.

CDR3: CANRLWEGTEAFF. Here the CDR3 DNA reads TGTGCCAACCGACTTTGGGAGGGCACTGAAGCTTTCTTT. This chain links TRBV7-9 with TRBJ1-1; D is undetermined. The CDR3 has 13 residues. Germline CDR1 reads SEHNR; CDR2 reads FQNEAQ (reference sequence). V lost 10 bases to trimming and J lost 4 bases, with 16 bases between them.

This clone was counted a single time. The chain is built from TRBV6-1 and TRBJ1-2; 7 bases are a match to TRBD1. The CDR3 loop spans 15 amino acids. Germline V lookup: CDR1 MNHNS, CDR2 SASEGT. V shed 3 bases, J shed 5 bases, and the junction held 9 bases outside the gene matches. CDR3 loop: CASSDGTQGGYGYTF. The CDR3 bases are TGTGCCAGCAGTGACGGGACGCAGGGGGGATATGGCTACACCTTC.

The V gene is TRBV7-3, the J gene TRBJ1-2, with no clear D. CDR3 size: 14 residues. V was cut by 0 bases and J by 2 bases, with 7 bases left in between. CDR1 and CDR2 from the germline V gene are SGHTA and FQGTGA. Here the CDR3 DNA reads TGTGCCAGCAGCTTAACCGCCACCAACTATGGCTACACCTTC. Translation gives CASSLTATNYGYTF.

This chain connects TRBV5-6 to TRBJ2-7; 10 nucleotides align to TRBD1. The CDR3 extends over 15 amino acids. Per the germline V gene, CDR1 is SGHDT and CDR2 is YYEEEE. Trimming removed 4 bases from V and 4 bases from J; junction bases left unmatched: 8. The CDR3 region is CASSPNGQGVYEQYF. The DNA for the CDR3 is TGTGCCAGCAGCCCCAATGGACAGGGGGTATACGAGCAGTACTTC.

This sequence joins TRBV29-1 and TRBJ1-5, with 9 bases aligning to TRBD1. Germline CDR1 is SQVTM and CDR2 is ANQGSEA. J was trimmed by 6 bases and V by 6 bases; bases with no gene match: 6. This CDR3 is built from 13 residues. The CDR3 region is CSVEVGQGQPQHF. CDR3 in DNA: TGCAGCGTGGAGGTGGGACAGGGTCAGCCCCAGCATTTT.

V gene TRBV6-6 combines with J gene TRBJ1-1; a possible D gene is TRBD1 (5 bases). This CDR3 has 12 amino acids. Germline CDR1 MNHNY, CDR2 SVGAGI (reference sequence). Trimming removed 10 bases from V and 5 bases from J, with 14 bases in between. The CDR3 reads CATSRGGTEAFF. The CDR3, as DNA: TGTGCCACCTCTCGGGGGGGGACTGAAGCTTTCTTT.